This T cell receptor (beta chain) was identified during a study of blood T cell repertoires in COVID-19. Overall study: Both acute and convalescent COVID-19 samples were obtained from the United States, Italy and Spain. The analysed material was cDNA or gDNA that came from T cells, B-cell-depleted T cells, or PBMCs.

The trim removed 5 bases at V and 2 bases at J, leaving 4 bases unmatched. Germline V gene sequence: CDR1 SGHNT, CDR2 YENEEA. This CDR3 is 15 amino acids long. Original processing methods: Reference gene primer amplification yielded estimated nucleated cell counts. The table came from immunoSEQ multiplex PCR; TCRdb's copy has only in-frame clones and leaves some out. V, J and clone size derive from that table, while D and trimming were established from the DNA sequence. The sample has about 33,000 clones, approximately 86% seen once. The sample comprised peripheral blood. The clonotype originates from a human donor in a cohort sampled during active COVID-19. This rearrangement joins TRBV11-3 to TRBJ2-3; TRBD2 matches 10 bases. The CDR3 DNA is TGTGCCAGCAGCCCGGGACTAGCGACCACAGATACGCAGTATTTT. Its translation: CASSPGLATTDTQYF.